This TCR beta chain was found in a study of blood T cell repertoires in COVID-19. As for the study in general: Some COVID-19 samples were acute and others convalescent; all came from the United States, Italy and Spain. T cells, B-cell-depleted T cells, or PBMCs supplied cDNA or gDNA.

As handled by the study authors: The assay estimated nucleated cells by amplifying reference gene primers. Produced via immunoSEQ multiplex PCR; TCRdb's table is partial and in-frame only. V, J and clone size reflect that table, while D and trimming were determined from the DNA. The sample has 200,000 to 250,000 clones; around nine tenths are singletons. Trimming removed 2 bases from V and 4 bases from J; junction bases left unmatched: 7. Germline V CDR1 and CDR2: GTSNPN, SVGIG (reference sequence). The CDR3 has 15 amino acids. The genes are TRBV30 and TRBJ1-4, with 7 bases matching TRBD1. The sequencing input was peripheral blood. The receptor was isolated from a woman aged 55-70 years with acute or convalescent COVID-19. CDR3 sequence (DNA): TGTGCCTGGAGTTTAAGGGACAGACTTAATGAAAAACTGTTTTTT. As protein: CAWSLRDRLNEKLFF.